This T cell receptor beta chain is drawn from a study of technical replicates of blood from several donors. Clones were read by immunoSEQ multiplex PCR, and TCRdb kept only the in-frame ones, dropping some. This table has around 50,000 clones, roughly 90% appearing once. A remark on this clone: This sample also contains other DNA sequences that code for the same CDR3.

Germline V lookup: CDR1 SGHRS, CDR2 YFSETQ. This CDR3 contains 14 residues. V shed 4 bases and J 4 bases; nucleotides not matched to a gene: 3. The chain recombines TRBV5-1 with TRBJ2-1; 9 positions match TRBD2. The TCR originated in a human donor in good health. Some clones in this sample may be carry-over from other donors' samples. The sample consisted of PBMCs. The CDR3 DNA is TGCGCCAGCAGCAGTAGCGGGGGTTACAATGAGCAGTTCTTC. Translating it yields CASSSSGGYNEQFF.